These 29 T cell receptor beta chains came from one sample sequenced in a study of identical twins. A single record per CDR3 protein comes from TCRdb applying MiXCR to the 5' RACE reads. The sample lists some 460,000 distinct CDR3 sequences; approximately 15% were seen once. In addition, the sample was reused for a study of yellow fever vaccine responses in identical twins.

Source material: CD4+ T cells sorted from blood. These receptors came from a young woman in good health.

In this sample, this clonotype turned up a few times. The rearrangement uses TRBV7-2 and TRBJ1-2; D is unclear. The CDR3 covers 13 residues. Looked up from germline, CDR1 is SGHTA and CDR2 is FQGNSA. V gave up 4 bases and J gave up 5 bases, with 11 bases separating them. This CDR3 reads CASSSGGSYGYTF. The DNA of the CDR3 is TGTGCCAGCAGCTCCGGCGGTTCGTATGGCTACACCTTC.

Of note for this clonotype: This could be a read error, since a much larger clone is one nucleotide away. The J gene is TRBJ2-5, the V gene TRBV6-5; weak D call: TRBD2 (5 bases). The CDR3 covers 12 residues. V was cut by 2 bases and J by 12 bases, with 13 bases left in between. Germline values: CDR1 MNHEY, CDR2 SVGAGI. The CDR3 loop reads CASSYGGGHEYF. CDR3 nucleotide sequence: TGTGCCAGCAGTTACGGCGGAGGTCATGAGTACTTC.

The V call is TRBV11-2, the J call TRBJ2-7, with TRBD1 identical over 8 bases. This CDR3 is built from 16 residues. Trimming at V came to 5 bases and at J to 0 bases, leaving 9 bases not matched to a gene. Germline V gene sequence: CDR1 SGHAT, CDR2 FQNNGV. The CDR3, as DNA: TGTGCCAGCAGCATGCCCCGGGACAGGAGCTCCTACGAGCAGTACTTC. It is translated as CASSMPRDRSSYEQYF. Together with reference TRBV11-2 and TRBJ2-7, the CDR3 gives the full variable domain: EAGVAQSPRYKIIEKRQSVAFWCNPISGHATLYWYQQILGQGPKLLIQFQNNGVVDDSQLPKDRFSAERLKGVDSTLKIQPAKLEDSAVYLCASSMPRDRSSYEQYFGPGTRLTVT.

At least ten counts were recorded for this clonotype. The genes are TRBV12-3 or TRBV12-4 and TRBJ1-4; no definite D call. V was clipped by 3 bases and J by 8 bases, with 10 bases between them. The CDR3 totals 13 residues. CDR3 amino acids: CASSFLNLEKLFF. For the CDR3, the DNA is TGTGCCAGCAGTTTTTTAAACTTGGAAAAACTGTTTTTT.

This chain links TRBV12-3 or TRBV12-4 with TRBJ1-1; D uncertain. The CDR3 has 12 amino acids. V was cut by 6 bases and J by 3 bases, with 8 bases left in between. The CDR3: CASSRTDTEAFF. The CDR3 region has the DNA TGTGCCAGCAGCAGAACAGACACTGAAGCTTTCTTT.

This chain links TRBV7-9 with TRBJ2-3; the D gene could be TRBD1 or TRBD2 (5 bases each). V was trimmed by 0 bases and J by 1 base, leaving 11 bases between them. The CDR3 extends over 16 amino acids. The germline gives CDR1 SEHNR, CDR2 FQNEAQ (reference sequence). The CDR3 nucleotides are TGTGCCAGCAGCTTAGCGGGAAGGGGAGGCACAGATACGCAGTATTTT. Amino acid sequence: CASSLAGRGGTDTQYF.

This clonotype has only a few counts. This chain uses TRBV3-1 with TRBJ2-2; 8 bases are shared with TRBD2. Germline V lookup: CDR1 LGHDT, CDR2 YNNKEL (reference sequence). The CDR3 sequence is 17 residues long. V trimming: 4 bases; J trimming: 2 bases; junction bases outside the gene matches: 9. CDR3 region: CASSRITSGANTGELFF. CDR3 DNA sequence: TGTGCCAGCAGCCGCATAACTAGCGGAGCTAACACCGGGGAGCTGTTTTTT.

This clonotype turned up a few times. J is TRBJ2-1 and V is TRBV20-1, with 7 bases fitting TRBD2. Per the germline V gene, CDR1 is DFQATT and CDR2 is SNEGSKA (reference sequence). J was trimmed by 1 base and V by 0 bases; bases with no gene match: 6. This CDR3 region has 16 residues. The CDR3 spells CSARDSREGSYNEQFF. CDR3 in DNA: TGCAGTGCTAGAGATAGCAGGGAGGGTTCCTACAATGAGCAGTTCTTC.

A few counts support this clonotype. The chain uses TRBV20-1 and TRBJ2-7, with D possibly being TRBD2 (5 bases). Trimming pared 3 bases from V and 2 bases from J, leaving 8 bases between. The germline V gene encodes CDR1 DFQATT and CDR2 SNEGSKA (reference sequence). The CDR3 spans 12 residues. The CDR3 loop reads CSASVLAYEQYF. CDR3 sequence (DNA): TGCAGTGCTAGTGTACTAGCCTACGAGCAGTACTTC.

This clonotype turned up a few times. This chain uses TRBV27 with TRBJ2-1; the match to TRBD2 covers 14 bases. The CDR3 contains 17 residues. CDR1 is MNHEY, CDR2 SMNVEV, per germline (reference sequence). Germline trimming cut 3 bases from V and 7 bases from J; bases unmatched to any gene: 8. The CDR3 here is CASSFQQTSGGVNEQFF. Here the CDR3 DNA reads TGTGCCAGCAGTTTCCAGCAGACTAGCGGGGGGGTAAATGAGCAGTTCTTC.

This clonotype was seen a handful of times. This chain connects TRBV20-1 to TRBJ2-7; 9 bases line up with TRBD2. Germline lookup yields CDR1 DFQATT and CDR2 SNEGSKA (reference sequence). The junction had 6 bases not matched to a gene; V was cut back by 6 bases and J by 3 bases. This CDR3 spans 13 amino acids. CDR3 residues: CSATSGSLYEQYF. The DNA for the CDR3 is TGCAGTGCAACTAGCGGGTCGCTCTACGAGCAGTACTTC.

The chain joins TRBV20-1 to TRBJ2-3; 7 bases are shared with TRBD2. The junction had 11 bases not matched to a gene; V was cut back by 3 bases and J by 2 bases. This CDR3 is built from 16 residues. Germline V gene data show CDR1 as DFQATT and CDR2 as SNEGSKA (reference sequence). CDR3 sequence reads: CSASLAMSGITDTQYF. The CDR3 DNA sequence: TGCAGTGCTAGTCTGGCAATGAGCGGGATCACAGATACGCAGTATTTT.

The chain carries TRBV20-1 and TRBJ2-7; D gene ambiguous. CDR1 and CDR2 (germline): DFQATT, SNEGSKA (reference sequence). The CDR3 totals 11 residues. V gave up 3 bases and J gave up 2 bases, with 5 bases separating them. The CDR3 DNA reads as TGCAGTGCTAGTGAACCCTACGAGCAGTACTTC. Translating gives CSASEPYEQYF.

This clonotype was seen a handful of times. The V gene is TRBV4-2, the J gene TRBJ2-4; D remains unclear. V lost 3 bases, J lost 2 bases, and 14 bases lay in between. CDR1 is LGHNA, CDR2 YNFKEQ, per germline. CDR3 length: 16 residues. CDR3 in DNA: TGTGCCAGCAGCCAGGCAGGTTTTCTTACCAAAAACATTCAGTACTTC. It is translated as CASSQAGFLTKNIQYF.

The rearrangement joins TRBV28 to TRBJ2-7; no clear D gene. Germline assignment: CDR1 MDHEN and CDR2 SYDVKM. V lost 2 bases, J lost 9 bases, and 11 bases lay in between. This CDR3 is built from 12 residues. As DNA, the CDR3 is TGTGCCAGCAGTTTAGGCCCGTCGGCGCAGTACTTC. The encoded protein is CASSLGPSAQYF.

The chain combines TRBV29-1 with TRBJ2-3; D remains ambiguous. There are 17 residues in the CDR3. Trimming removed 0 bases at V and 4 bases at J, with 20 bases between. From germline, CDR1 is SQVTM and CDR2 ANQGSEA. CDR3 residues: CSVEDPYARQNPDTQYF. The CDR3 bases are TGCAGCGTTGAAGATCCGTACGCACGCCAGAATCCAGATACGCAGTATTTT.

This clonotype was found a few times. The chain couples TRBV5-1 to TRBJ2-1; 7 nucleotides agree with TRBD2. The CDR3 sequence is 17 residues long. V gave up 4 bases and J gave up 3 bases; unmatched junction bases: 13. The germline CDR1 and CDR2 sequences are SGHRS and YFSETQ. The CDR3 DNA reads TGCGCCAGCAGCCCCGGGGGGTACCAGGACTACTACAATGAGCAGTTCTTC. It yields the protein CASSPGGYQDYYNEQFF.

This clonotype has just a few counts. This chain links TRBV7-2 with TRBJ2-7, with D tentatively TRBD2 (5 bases). This CDR3 has 15 amino acids. Germline V lookup: CDR1 SGHTA, CDR2 FQGNSA. Between the trimmed V and J ends, which lost 5 bases and 3 bases, there was a span of 17 bases. This chain's CDR3 is CASSNRAALNYEQYF. The CDR3, as DNA: TGTGCCAGCAGCAACCGAGCGGCGCTTAACTACGAGCAGTACTTC. Full variable domain (missing parts from reference TRBV7-2 and TRBJ2-7): GAGVSQSPSNKVTEKGKDVELRCDPISGHTALYWYRQSLGQGLEFLIYFQGNSAPDKSGLPSDRFSAERTGGSVSTLTIQRTQQEDSAVYLCASSNRAALNYEQYFGPGTRLTVT.

This clonotype was recorded a few times. The rearrangement links TRBV24-1 to TRBJ2-5; TRBD2 might be the D (7 bases). CDR1 and CDR2 (germline): KGHDR, SFDVKD. Trimming cost V 4 bases and J 4 bases, with 12 bases left between them. The CDR3 is 14 amino acids. The CDR3 coding sequence is TGTGCCACCAGTGACCCGGGGGGCATAGAGACCCAGTACTTC. It yields the protein CATSDPGGIETQYF.

The chain uses TRBV7-2 and TRBJ2-2; D uncertain. V was cut by 1 base and J by 4 bases, with 10 bases left in between. The CDR3 totals 15 residues. Germline lookup yields CDR1 SGHTA and CDR2 FQGNSA. The CDR3 region is CASSLVGYPTGELFF. The DNA of the CDR3 is TGTGCCAGCAGCTTAGTTGGCTACCCCACCGGGGAGCTGTTTTTT. The whole variable domain, filled in from reference TRBV7-2 and TRBJ2-2, reads GAGVSQSPSNKVTEKGKDVELRCDPISGHTALYWYRQSLGQGLEFLIYFQGNSAPDKSGLPSDRFSAERTGGSVSTLTIQRTQQEDSAVYLCASSLVGYPTGELFFGEGSRLTVL.

This clonotype was seen only a few times. J is TRBJ2-7 and V is TRBV20-1; TRBD2 might be the D (5 bases). V was cut by 7 bases and J by 2 bases, with 18 bases left in between. The CDR3 runs 14 residues. Germline loops: CDR1 DFQATT, CDR2 SNEGSKA (reference sequence). Written as DNA, the CDR3 is TGCAGTGTCAGGCGGGCGCAGGCTCCCTACGAGCAGTACTTC. Residues: CSVRRAQAPYEQYF.

This clonotype turned up a few times. The rearrangement links TRBV11-2 to TRBJ2-3; 7 nucleotides agree with TRBD1. There are 17 residues in the CDR3. Unmatched junction bases numbered 9, after V lost 1 base and J lost 2 bases. CDR1 is SGHAT, CDR2 FQNNGV, per germline. CDR3 protein: CASSLGRTGPITDTQYF. The CDR3, as DNA: TGTGCCAGCAGCTTAGGCCGGACAGGCCCTATCACAGATACGCAGTATTTT.

This clonotype was detected a few times. This chain connects TRBV2 to TRBJ2-3; weak D call: TRBD1 (6 bases). From germline, CDR1 is SNHLY and CDR2 FYNNEI. Deletions cut 5 bases from V and 0 bases from J, with 15 bases between. The CDR3 contains 16 residues. CDR3 nucleotides: TGTGCCAGCAGTTCGGACAGATCTTCTAGCACAGATACGCAGTATTTT. Its translation: CASSSDRSSSTDTQYF.

This clonotype was observed at least ten times. The V gene is TRBV5-1, the J gene TRBJ1-2; D might be TRBD1 (6 bases). The CDR3 is made up of 14 amino acids. Germline V CDR1 and CDR2: SGHRS, YFSETQ. The ends were cut back, 2 bases at V and 6 bases at J, with 14 bases in the middle. CDR3 in amino acids: CASSLDRGRNGYTF. CDR3 bases: TGCGCCAGCAGCTTAGACCGGGGGCGAAATGGCTACACCTTC. Full variable domain (remainder filled in from reference TRBV5-1 and TRBJ1-2): KAGVTQTPRYLIKTRGQQVTLSCSPISGHRSVSWYQQTPGQGLQFLFEYFSETQRNKGNFPGRFSGRQFSNSRSEMNVSTLELGDSALYLCASSLDRGRNGYTFGSGTRLTVV.

In its sample, this clonotype was seen many times. This sequence joins TRBV7-2 and TRBJ2-1; 7 bases line up with TRBD1. The CDR3 consists of 14 residues. V trimming: 7 bases; J trimming: 4 bases; junction bases outside the gene matches: 7. The germline gives CDR1 SGHTA, CDR2 FQGNSA. This CDR3 is CASKRTGWYNEQFF. DNA for the CDR3: TGTGCCAGCAAAAGGACAGGATGGTACAATGAGCAGTTCTTC.

The CDR3 spells CASSTPEAGASYNEQFF. The CDR3 DNA follows: TGTGCCAGCAGTACCCCGGAAGCGGGGGCGTCCTACAATGAGCAGTTCTTC. This rearrangement joins TRBV28 to TRBJ2-1; 8 nucleotides agree with TRBD2. The V segment lost 5 bases and the J segment 1 base; nucleotides outside the gene matches: 10. The length of the CDR3 is 17 residues. Germline V gene sequence: CDR1 MDHEN, CDR2 SYDVKM.

This clonotype appeared a few times. The rearrangement links TRBV20-1 to TRBJ2-6; D not certain. This CDR3 is built from 13 residues. Trimming took 2 bases from V and 0 from J, leaving 2 bases between them. Germline V gene data show CDR1 as DFQATT and CDR2 as SNEGSKA (reference sequence). The CDR3 sequence is CSARTSGANVLTF. CDR3 nucleotides: TGCAGTGCTAGAACCTCTGGGGCCAACGTCCTGACTTTC.

The V call is TRBV5-8, the J call TRBJ2-2; possible D gene TRBD2, 6 bases. Germline CDR1 reads SGHTS; CDR2 reads YDEGEE. Trimming took 4 bases from V and 3 from J, leaving 16 bases between them. This CDR3 spans 16 amino acids. The CDR3 nucleotides read TGTGCCAGCAGCGAAAGACTAGTTCGGGACACCGGGGAGCTGTTTTTT. Its translation: CASSERLVRDTGELFF.

This clonotype was observed a handful of times. V gene TRBV2 combines with J gene TRBJ2-2; D unresolved. V was pared by 7 bases and J by 0 bases, with 6 bases between. CDR1 and CDR2 (germline): SNHLY, FYNNEI. The CDR3 consists of 13 residues. The CDR3 DNA reads TGTGCCAGCATTTGGCCGAACACCGGGGAGCTGTTTTTT. Its protein product is CASIWPNTGELFF.